This T cell receptor (beta chain) was sequenced during a study of cytotoxic CD8 clonotypes in ibrutinib-treated CLL. The CDR3 loop spans 15 amino acids. After removal of 1 base from V and 6 bases from J, the junction contained 4 bases not matched to a gene. CDR1 is KGHSH and CDR2 is LQKENI in the germline V gene. Using immunoSEQ multiplex PCR, the repertoire was profiled, and TCRdb retains in-frame clones only, with some absent. The sample consists of 150,000 or so clones, 75% to 85% of them appearing once. The V gene is TRBV18, the J gene TRBJ1-4, with TRBD1 matching 8 bases. Sequenced here: PBMCs, sampled after 36 months of ibrutinib treatment. The sequence was obtained from a human donor with chronic lymphocytic leukemia. CDR3 protein: CASSPRPGGDEKLFF. In DNA form, the CDR3 reads TGTGCCAGCTCACCACGTCCAGGGGGCGATGAAAAACTGTTTTTT.